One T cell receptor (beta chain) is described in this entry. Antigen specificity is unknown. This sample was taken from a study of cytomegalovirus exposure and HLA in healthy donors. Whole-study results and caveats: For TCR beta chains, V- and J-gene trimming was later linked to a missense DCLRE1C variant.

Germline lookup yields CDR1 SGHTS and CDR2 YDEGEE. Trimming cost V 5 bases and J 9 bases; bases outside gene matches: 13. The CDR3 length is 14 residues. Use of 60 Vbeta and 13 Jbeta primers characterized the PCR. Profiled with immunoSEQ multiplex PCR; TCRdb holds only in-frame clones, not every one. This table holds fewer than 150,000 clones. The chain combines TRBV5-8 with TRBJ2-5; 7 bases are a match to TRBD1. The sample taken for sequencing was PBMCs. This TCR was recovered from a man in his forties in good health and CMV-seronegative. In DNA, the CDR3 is TGTGCCAGCAGAATACAGGGATCCACAGGGGCCCAGTACTTC. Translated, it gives CASRIQGSTGAQYF. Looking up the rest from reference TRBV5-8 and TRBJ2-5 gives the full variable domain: EAGVTQSPTHLIKTRGQQATLRCSPISGHTSVYWYQQALGLGLQFLLWYDEGEERNRGNFPPRFSGRQFPNYSSELNVNALELEDSALYLCASRIQGSTGAQYFGPGTRLLVL.